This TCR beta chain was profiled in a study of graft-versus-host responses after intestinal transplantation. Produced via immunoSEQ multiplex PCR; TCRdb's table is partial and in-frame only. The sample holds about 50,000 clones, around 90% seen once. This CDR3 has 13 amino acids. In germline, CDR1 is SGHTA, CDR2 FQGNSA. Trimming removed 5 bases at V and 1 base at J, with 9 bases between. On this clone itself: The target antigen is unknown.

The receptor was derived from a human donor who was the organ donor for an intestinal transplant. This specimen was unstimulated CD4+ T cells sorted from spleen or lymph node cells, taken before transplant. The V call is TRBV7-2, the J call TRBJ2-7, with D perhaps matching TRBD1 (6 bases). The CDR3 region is CASSGQLSYEQYF. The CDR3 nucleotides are TGTGCCAGCAGCGGACAGCTGTCCTACGAGCAGTACTTC.